Following are 11 T cell receptor beta chains from one sample sequenced in a study of blood T cell repertoires in COVID-19. Repertoires were generated with immunoSEQ multiplex PCR, while TCRdb's copy carries only in-frame clones and drops some. The sample shows some 190,000 clones, around 83% of them seen only once. The sample was PBMCs or T cells enriched from blood (not recorded which). The receptors originated from a woman aged 40 to 49 in a cohort exposed to, infected with or recovered from COVID-19 (not recorded which).

The V and J genes are TRBV9 and TRBJ2-1; the D is unclear. Trimming removed 3 bases at V and 1 base at J, with 11 bases between. Germline V gene data show CDR1 as SGDLS and CDR2 as YYNGEE. The CDR3 runs 15 residues. CDR3 protein: CASSAGSRSYNEQFF. The CDR3 DNA follows: TGTGCCAGCAGCGCCGGGTCGAGATCCTACAATGAGCAGTTCTTC.

In this sample, this clone turned up once. The genes are TRBV13 and TRBJ2-7, with TRBD1 identical over 8 bases. CDR1 PRHDT and CDR2 FYEKMQ come from the germline V gene (reference sequence). The CDR3 spans 14 residues. V lost 6 bases and J lost 5; bases outside the gene matches: 9. The CDR3 nucleotides are TGTGCCAGCAGTACCCGGACAGGGATCCACGAGCAGTACTTC. This encodes CASSTRTGIHEQYF.

The genes are TRBV9 and TRBJ2-1; perhaps TRBD2 as D (7 bases). The CDR3 length is 13 residues. The V gene lost 4 bases and the J gene lost 9 bases, with 14 bases spanning the gap. The germline CDR1 and CDR2 sequences are SGDLS and YYNGEE. In nucleotides, the CDR3 is TGTGCCAGCAGCCTAGGGGGGGAGGCTGAGCAGTTCTTC. Its protein product is CASSLGGEAEQFF.

The CDR3 reads CASSYPQGTRNTIYF. The CDR3 nucleotides read TGTGCCAGCAGCTACCCACAGGGGACAAGAAACACCATATATTTT. V is TRBV11-3 and J is TRBJ1-3; 7 bases match TRBD1. This CDR3 region has 15 residues. Germline V CDR1 and CDR2: SGHNT, YENEEA. J was trimmed by 5 bases and V by 4 bases; bases with no gene match: 8.

The genes are TRBV10-2 and TRBJ2-7; possible D gene TRBD2, 6 bases. V was clipped by 6 bases and J by 1 base, with 10 bases between them. Germline values: CDR1 WSHSY, CDR2 SAAADI. The CDR3 is made up of 13 amino acids. The CDR3 DNA reads as TGCGCCAGCAGCTCGGGGGATTCCTACGAGCAGTACTTC. It is translated as CASSSGDSYEQYF.

There are a few counts of this clone. The chain recombines TRBV10-3 with TRBJ1-1, with 8 bases that match TRBD1. The CDR3 is 16 residues long. The junction had 11 bases not matched to a gene; V was cut back by 3 bases and J by 5 bases. Germline CDR1 is ENHRY and CDR2 is SYGVKD. The CDR3 loop reads CAISDYLPGQETEAFF. The CDR3 nucleotides read TGTGCCATCAGTGATTATCTCCCGGGACAGGAGACTGAAGCTTTCTTT.

This clone was seen only once. The CDR3 DNA is TGTGCCAGCAGTTACGCGGGTAGCTCCTACAATGAGCAGTTCTTC. This gives the protein CASSYAGSSYNEQFF. The chain links TRBV6-5 to TRBJ2-1; D might be TRBD2 (5 bases). CDR3 length equals 15 residues. CDR1 and CDR2 (germline): MNHEY, SVGAGI. V dropped 2 bases and J dropped 0 bases, with 8 bases sitting between them.

This clone appeared a single time. The chain carries TRBV7-9 and TRBJ2-3, with D possibly matching TRBD1 (5 bases). CDR3 length equals 16 residues. The V end was cut by 1 base, the J end by 2 bases, with 13 bases between. CDR1 and CDR2 (germline): SEHNR, FQNEAQ (reference sequence). In DNA, the CDR3 is TGTGCCAGCAGCTTAGGCCCCATGGGGCTCACAGATACGCAGTATTTT. This sequence encodes CASSLGPMGLTDTQYF.

This clone was seen just once. The rearrangement uses TRBV28 and TRBJ2-3; the match to TRBD2 covers 12 bases. After removal of 5 bases from V and 2 bases from J, the junction contained 11 bases not matched to a gene. CDR1 is MDHEN and CDR2 is SYDVKM in the germline V gene. The CDR3 is made up of 18 amino acids. CDR3 loop: CASSPLPGTSGPTDTQYF. CDR3 bases: TGTGCCAGCAGTCCCCTCCCGGGGACTAGCGGGCCCACAGATACGCAGTATTTT.

This clone is medium-sized in the sample. The chain carries TRBV6-1 and TRBJ2-1; 10 bases are shared with TRBD2. The CDR3 totals 15 residues. The germline V gene has CDR1 MNHNS and CDR2 SASEGT. V was pared by 2 bases and J by 3 bases, with 1 base of the junction left unmatched. The CDR3 is CASSELAGDYNEQFF. The DNA for the CDR3 is TGTGCCAGCAGTGAACTAGCGGGGGACTACAATGAGCAGTTCTTC.

This chain connects TRBV10-3 to TRBJ2-7; D ambiguous. The V gene lost 0 bases and the J gene lost 4 bases, with 10 bases spanning the gap. The CDR3 extends over 14 amino acids. CDR1 is ENHRY, CDR2 SYGVKD, per germline. CDR3 sequence (DNA): TGTGCCATCAGTGAGTCGAACAAACGATACGAGCAGTACTTC. Protein: CAISESNKRYEQYF.